This entry concerns a single T cell receptor beta chain. Its antigen is unknown. The data were obtained in a study of T cell responses to AZD1222 COVID-19 vaccine. This table comes from immunoSEQ multiplex PCR, and its TCRdb copy is limited to in-frame clones, with some not included. The table includes approximately 88,000 clones, around 73% detected once. Overall study results and limits: In a largely white British group with more females than males, clonal diversity was possibly underestimated. Close to half of all spike-specific TCRs reportedly target regions of the variants that are unmutated.

V was clipped by 6 bases and J by 0 bases, with 9 bases between them. The germline CDR1 and CDR2 sequences are MGHDK and SYGVNS. The CDR3 runs 14 residues. This clonotype was sampled from an adult in good health. The rearrangement joins TRBV25-1 to TRBJ1-3; weak D call: TRBD1 (6 bases). This specimen consisted of peripheral blood, obtained on day 0 of AZD1222 vaccination. CDR3 in amino acids: CASRDSFSGNTIYF. For the CDR3, the DNA is TGTGCCAGCAGGGACAGTTTCTCTGGAAACACCATATATTTT. Full variable domain (missing parts from reference TRBV25-1 and TRBJ1-3): EADIYQTPRYLVIGTGKKITLECSQTMGHDKMYWYQQDPGMELHLIHYSYGVNSTEKGDLSSESTVSRIRTEHFPLTLESARPSHTSQYLCASRDSFSGNTIYFGEGSWLTVV.